A single sample is the source of the 23 T cell receptor beta chains below, sequenced in a study of Graves' ophthalmopathy and Graves' hyperthyroidism. RNA transcripts provided the template for amplifying TCR beta CDR3 regions. First-round RT-PCR employed HTBI primers, with a second-round multiplex PCR after it. TCRdb redid the calling of the multiplex PCR reads with MiXCR, one entry per CDR3 protein. The sample holds about 220,000 distinct CDR3 sequences, under 25% seen once. Material: peripheral blood. These receptors were obtained from a woman between 50 and 59 years old with Graves' ophthalmopathy.

This chain connects TRBV19 to TRBJ2-7, with 8 positions matching TRBD1. Looked up from germline, CDR1 is LNHDA and CDR2 is SQIVND (reference sequence). This CDR3 contains 14 residues. With V trimmed by 4 bases and J by 2 bases, 4 bases remained unmatched. CDR3: CASSNRDRPYEQYF. Written as DNA, the CDR3 is TGTGCCAGTAGTAACCGGGACAGGCCCTACGAGCAGTACTTC. The complete variable domain, with remaining parts taken from reference TRBV19 and TRBJ2-7, reads DGGITQSPKYLFRKEGQNVTLSCEQNLNHDAMYWYRQDPGQGLRLIYYSQIVNDFQKGDIAEGYSVSREKKESFPLTVTSAQKNPTAFYLCASSNRDRPYEQYFGPGTRLTVT.

There are a few counts of this clonotype. The chain combines TRBV7-9 with TRBJ2-2; TRBD1 agrees at 7 bases. CDR1 and CDR2 (germline): SEHNR, FQNEAQ (reference sequence). V dropped 5 bases and J dropped 7; count of bases not matched to a gene: 7. The CDR3 covers 14 residues. CDR3 in amino acids: CASSRVTGSGELFF. CDR3 nucleotide sequence: TGTGCCAGCAGCCGAGTGACAGGGAGCGGGGAGCTGTTTTTT. The full variable domain, completed using reference TRBV7-9 and TRBJ2-2, is DTGVSQNPRHKITKRGQNVTFRCDPISEHNRLYWYRQTLGQGPEFLTYFQNEAQLEKSRLLSDRFSAERPKGSFSTLEIQRTEQGDSAMYLCASSRVTGSGELFFGEGSRLTVL.

In this sample, this clonotype turned up many times. This chain uses TRBV15 with TRBJ2-2; D is perhaps TRBD1 (6 bases). The germline V gene has CDR1 LNHNV and CDR2 YYDKDF (reference sequence). The CDR3 has 13 residues. V lost 11 bases and J 0 bases, leaving 10 bases between the germline ends. In nucleotides, the CDR3 is TGTGCCCTGGGACAAGCGAACACCGGGGAGCTGTTTTTT. Protein product: CALGQANTGELFF.

This clonotype showed up many times. The rearrangement links TRBV28 to TRBJ2-7, with no clear D. V shed 5 bases and J shed 0 bases, with 5 bases lying between them. Germline values: CDR1 MDHEN, CDR2 SYDVKM. The CDR3 consists of 12 residues. The CDR3 nucleotides are TGTGCCAGCAGTAGAAACTCCTACGAGCAGTACTTC. It yields the protein CASSRNSYEQYF.

This clonotype came up many times. The rearrangement links TRBV5-1 to TRBJ1-1; 7 nucleotides agree with TRBD1. The trim removed 4 bases at V and 1 base at J, leaving 4 bases unmatched. The CDR3 extends over 14 amino acids. The germline gives CDR1 SGHRS, CDR2 YFSETQ. The CDR3 sequence is CASSQGTENTEAFF. The DNA of the CDR3 is TGCGCCAGCAGCCAAGGGACAGAGAACACTGAAGCTTTCTTT.

This clonotype was found many times. V gene TRBV20-1 combines with J gene TRBJ1-6, with D tentatively TRBD1 (6 bases). Germline V CDR1 and CDR2: DFQATT, SNEGSKA (reference sequence). This CDR3 has 14 amino acids. Trimming took 5 bases from V and 5 from J, leaving 13 bases between them. The CDR3 region has the DNA TGCAGTGCTCCCGGACAGCCGAATAATTCACCCCTCCACTTT. It is translated as CSAPGQPNNSPLHF.

The rearrangement links TRBV6-1 to TRBJ2-7; 9 positions match TRBD1. The ends lost 6 bases at V and 2 bases at J; junction bases unmatched: 8. The CDR3 extends over 15 amino acids. The germline gives CDR1 MNHNS, CDR2 SASEGT. The CDR3 spells CASSSGGTGPYEQYF. CDR3 sequence (DNA): TGTGCCAGCAGCTCGGGCGGGACAGGGCCCTACGAGCAGTACTTC.

This clonotype was observed a few times. The chain carries TRBV5-1 and TRBJ1-6, with 8 bases identical to TRBD1. Germline V gene sequence: CDR1 SGHRS, CDR2 YFSETQ. Trimming at V came to 4 bases and at J to 5 bases, leaving 5 bases not matched to a gene. This CDR3 has 15 residues. DNA of the CDR3: TGCGCCAGCAGCCGGGGGACAGGCGATAATTCACCCCTCCACTTT. This gives the protein CASSRGTGDNSPLHF.

This clonotype was counted a few times. V is TRBV6-2 or TRBV6-3 and J is TRBJ2-7; D unresolved. The CDR3 is 13 residues long. The germline CDR1 and CDR2 sequences are MNHEY and SVGEGT. The V end lost 1 base, the J end lost 6 bases, and 10 bases lay between the germline ends. The CDR3 DNA follows: TGTGCCAGCAGTTACTGGATAGAGAGCGAGCAGTACTTC. It codes for CASSYWIESEQYF.

This chain links TRBV5-1 with TRBJ1-1; 9 bases agree with TRBD1. Per germline, CDR1 SGHRS and CDR2 YFSETQ. V was clipped by 2 bases and J by 4 bases; unmatched bases: 12. This CDR3 has 17 amino acids. The CDR3 DNA follows: TGCGCCAGCAGCTTACCCTCTACAGGGGGCGGAGGCACTGAAGCTTTCTTT. Translating gives CASSLPSTGGGGTEAFF.

The sample holds a few counts of this clonotype. The chain links TRBV4-2 to TRBJ2-7; the match to TRBD1 covers 9 bases. Germline trimming cut 0 bases from V and 6 bases from J; bases unmatched to any gene: 9. CDR1 and CDR2 (germline): LGHNA, YNFKEQ. CDR3 size: 16 residues. CDR3 DNA sequence: TGTGCCAGCAGCCAAGAGTCGGGACAGGGCTTTTTCGAGCAGTACTTC. Residues: CASSQESGQGFFEQYF.

The rearrangement joins TRBV6-1 to TRBJ1-1; tentative D call: TRBD1 (6 bases). V lost 4 bases and J 7 bases, leaving 13 bases between the germline ends. Germline values: CDR1 MNHNS, CDR2 SASEGT. The CDR3 has 13 amino acids. This chain's CDR3 is CASSATGNFEAFF. DNA of the CDR3: TGTGCCAGCAGTGCTACAGGGAATTTTGAAGCTTTCTTT.

The V call is TRBV28, the J call TRBJ1-1; possibly TRBD1 for D (6 bases). CDR1 MDHEN and CDR2 SYDVKM come from the germline V gene. Trimming cost V 2 bases and J 3 bases, with 16 bases left between them. The CDR3 has 16 amino acids. The CDR3 loop is CASSLVRGARYTEAFF. The DNA for the CDR3 is TGTGCCAGCAGTTTAGTTCGGGGGGCGCGTTACACTGAAGCTTTCTTT.

This clonotype was seen repeatedly, ten times or more. V and J are TRBV24-1 and TRBJ1-3; D unclear. The germline V gene encodes CDR1 KGHDR and CDR2 SFDVKD. The CDR3 covers 13 residues. The V gene lost 7 bases and the J gene lost 2 bases, with 8 bases spanning the gap. CDR3 nucleotide sequence: TGTGCCACCAGCACAGATACTGGAAACACCATATATTTT. Translated: CATSTDTGNTIYF.

This clonotype occurred many times. CDR3 nucleotide sequence: TGTGCCAGCAGTTTAAGTACGGGACAGAACACCGGGGAGCTGTTTTTT. Its translation: CASSLSTGQNTGELFF. The chain links TRBV12-3 or TRBV12-4 to TRBJ2-2; the D gene is possibly TRBD1 (6 bases). The CDR3 has 16 amino acids. Trimming removed 2 bases from V and 1 base from J, with 11 bases in between.

This clonotype was recorded many times. CDR3 coding DNA: TGCAGTGCTTCCGACAGCGGGGACACCGGGGAGCTGTTTTTT. This codes for CSASDSGDTGELFF. J is TRBJ2-2 and V is TRBV20-1; 7 bases map to TRBD2. Germline lookup yields CDR1 DFQATT and CDR2 SNEGSKA (reference sequence). This CDR3 spans 14 amino acids. V was pared by 5 bases and J by 3 bases, with 6 bases of the junction left unmatched.

This clonotype was picked up a small number of times. This chain links TRBV14 with TRBJ1-3; a possible D gene is TRBD1 (6 bases). The CDR3 extends over 16 amino acids. Germline CDR1 and CDR2: SGHDN and FVKESK. V was clipped by 3 bases and J by 0 bases, with 12 bases between them. DNA for the CDR3: TGTGCCAGCAGCCATAGGGGGGGCACCTCTGGAAACACCATATATTTT. This encodes CASSHRGGTSGNTIYF.

This clonotype was counted ten times or more. The chain couples TRBV28 to TRBJ2-5; 8 bases align to TRBD2. Germline V gene lookup returns CDR1 MDHEN and CDR2 SYDVKM. V lost 6 bases and J lost 5; bases outside the gene matches: 8. This CDR3 is 14 amino acids long. CDR3 in amino acids: CASSPAGGGETQYF. DNA of the CDR3: TGTGCCAGCAGCCCTGCCGGGGGGGGGGAGACCCAGTACTTC.

At least ten counts were recorded for this clonotype. The genes are TRBV20-1 and TRBJ2-7, with TRBD2 matching over 11 bases. The CDR3 is made up of 14 amino acids. Trimming removed 3 bases from V and 4 bases from J; junction bases left unmatched: 5. Germline CDR1 DFQATT, CDR2 SNEGSKA (reference sequence). The CDR3 coding sequence is TGCAGTGCTAGTCTGCTAGCGGGAGGTTACGAGCAGTACTTC. Its translation: CSASLLAGGYEQYF.

This clonotype was observed many times. V usage is TRBV24-1 and J usage is TRBJ1-3; TRBD1 is a possible D gene (6 bases). Germline V gene lookup returns CDR1 KGHDR and CDR2 SFDVKD. This CDR3 is built from 15 residues. V was clipped by 11 bases and J by 1 base, with 17 bases between them. CDR3 loop: CANSTGVISGNTIYF. CDR3 DNA sequence: TGTGCCAACTCGACAGGAGTAATATCTGGAAACACCATATATTTT.

This clonotype was recorded many times. The chain combines TRBV5-1 with TRBJ1-3; no definite D call. The CDR3 is 14 residues long. Per the germline V gene, CDR1 is SGHRS and CDR2 is YFSETQ. Trimming left V 0 bases short and J 1 base short, with 5 bases between. The CDR3 sequence is CASSLEFSGNTIYF. DNA of the CDR3: TGCGCCAGCAGCTTGGAGTTTTCTGGAAACACCATATATTTT.

Ten or more counts support this clonotype. DNA of the CDR3: TGTGCCAGCAGTGCCTTCTCTGGGGCCAACGTCCTGACTTTC. Its translation is CASSAFSGANVLTF. The chain links TRBV9 to TRBJ2-6; D gene uncertain. Germline V lookup: CDR1 SGDLS, CDR2 YYNGEE. V gave up 5 bases and J gave up 0 bases, with 6 bases separating them. This CDR3 has 14 residues.

This clonotype was recorded at least ten times. This chain connects TRBV10-1 to TRBJ1-5; maybe TRBD1 (5 bases). The length of the CDR3 is 13 residues. V lost 7 bases, J lost 9 bases, and 16 bases lay in between. Germline V gives CDR1 WNHNN, CDR2 SYGVQD (reference sequence). The CDR3 spells CASTVAGRPPQHF. In nucleotides, the CDR3 is TGCGCCAGCACGGTGGCAGGGAGGCCGCCCCAGCATTTT.